Below are 27 T cell receptor beta chains sequenced from a single sample in a study. This table comes from immunoSEQ multiplex PCR, and its TCRdb copy is limited to in-frame clones, with some not included. The table has approximately 50,000 clones, 90% to 95% seen once; the top ten hold roughly 10%. Input material: PBMCs. The origin of the receptors is a middle-aged man with rheumatoid arthritis.

V is TRBV6-5 and J is TRBJ2-2, with D perhaps TRBD1 (5 bases). Trimming stripped 2 bases from V and 5 bases from J, with 12 bases between. Germline CDR1 and CDR2: MNHEY and SVGAGI. The CDR3 covers 15 residues. The CDR3 loop is CASSYEQARTGELFF. As DNA, the CDR3 is TGTGCCAGCAGTTACGAACAGGCCCGGACCGGGGAGCTGTTTTTT.

This rearrangement joins TRBV27 to TRBJ2-7; D not resolved. V lost 5 bases to trimming and J lost 0 bases, with 5 bases between them. The CDR3 is 12 residues long. The germline V gene encodes CDR1 MNHEY and CDR2 SMNVEV (reference sequence). This CDR3 reads CASSPSSYEQYF. CDR3 DNA sequence: TGTGCCAGCAGTCCTAGCTCCTACGAGCAGTACTTC.

The chain couples TRBV28 to TRBJ1-3, with D maybe TRBD1 (6 bases). CDR3 length: 15 amino acids. The V gene lost 6 bases and the J gene lost 0 bases, with 12 bases spanning the gap. Germline lookup yields CDR1 MDHEN and CDR2 SYDVKM. CDR3 in amino acids: CASSLWTASGNTIYF. In DNA, the CDR3 is TGTGCCAGCAGCCTTTGGACAGCCTCTGGAAACACCATATATTTT.

The rearrangement joins TRBV6-5 to TRBJ1-5, with 9 bases identical to TRBD1. Per germline, CDR1 MNHEY and CDR2 SVGAGI. CDR3 size: 14 residues. V gave up 6 bases and J gave up 6 bases; unmatched junction bases: 6. As DNA, the CDR3 is TGTGCCAGCAGGAAAGGGACAGGGAGTCAGCCCCAGCATTTT. This sequence encodes CASRKGTGSQPQHF.

The gene calls are TRBV6-2 or TRBV6-3 and TRBJ1-5, with D maybe TRBD1 (5 bases). Germline V lookup: CDR1 MNHEY, CDR2 SVGEGT. Trimming removed 0 bases from V and 1 base from J, with 10 bases in between. The CDR3 is 16 amino acids. CDR3 residues: CASSYSLGESNQPQHF. The DNA of the CDR3 is TGTGCCAGCAGTTACTCGTTAGGGGAAAGCAATCAGCCCCAGCATTTT.

V gene TRBV6-1 combines with J gene TRBJ2-5; D is ambiguous. The V gene lost 2 bases and the J gene lost 6 bases, with 10 bases spanning the gap. The CDR3 is made up of 13 amino acids. CDR1 and CDR2 from the germline V gene are MNHNS and SASEGT. The CDR3 DNA is TGTGCCAGCAGTGAATTCCTTGGGCAGACCCAGTACTTC. This gives the protein CASSEFLGQTQYF.

This clone appeared a single time. The chain couples TRBV6-6 to TRBJ2-1; the match to TRBD1 covers 8 bases. V was clipped by 6 bases and J by 6 bases; unmatched bases: 4. Germline-derived CDR1 and CDR2 are MNHNY and SVGAGI (reference sequence). The CDR3 extends over 13 amino acids. The CDR3, as DNA: TGTGCCAGCAGGACGGACAGGGTCAATGAGCAGTTCTTC. Encoded protein: CASRTDRVNEQFF.

The chain couples TRBV3-1 (or the pseudogene TRBV3-2) to TRBJ2-1; tentatively, D is TRBD2 (5 bases). Germline CDR1 is LGHDT and CDR2 is YNNKEL (reference sequence). Trimming stripped 3 bases from V and 4 bases from J, with 19 bases between. The CDR3 runs to 17 residues. CDR3 coding DNA: TGTGCCAGCAGCCAGGGTTCTGTGTCTAGCCCATACAATGAGCAGTTCTTC. Its translation: CASSQGSVSSPYNEQFF.

This chain connects TRBV29-1 to TRBJ2-5; D might be TRBD1 or TRBD2, each matching 5 bases. From germline, CDR1 is SQVTM and CDR2 ANQGSEA. The V and J ends lost 3 bases and 9 bases respectively, with 14 bases between them. The CDR3 totals 12 residues. The CDR3 sequence is CSVEPFLGPQYF. Written as DNA, the CDR3 is TGCAGCGTTGAGCCTTTCTTGGGACCCCAGTACTTC.

Comments on this clone: A junction end diverges from the germline sequence, so it may reflect a read error. The V call is TRBV6-5, the J call TRBJ1-5, with D perhaps matching TRBD1 (5 bases). This CDR3 is 10 amino acids long. Germline V gene data show CDR1 as MNHEY and CDR2 as SVGAGI. The CDR3 sequence: CASSYQPGGF. Here the CDR3 DNA reads TGTGCCAGCAGTTACCAGCCGGGGGGGTTT.

The chain links TRBV19 to TRBJ1-2; maybe TRBD1 (6 bases). This CDR3 is built from 14 residues. Germline assignment: CDR1 LNHDA and CDR2 SQIVND (reference sequence). Trimming stripped 1 base from V and 4 bases from J, with 10 bases between. This CDR3 reads CASSIGEGGYGYTF. Here the CDR3 DNA reads TGTGCCAGTAGTATAGGAGAGGGGGGCTATGGCTACACCTTC.

The chain employs TRBV3-1 (or the pseudogene TRBV3-2) and TRBJ1-2, with D maybe TRBD1 (5 bases). This CDR3 has 14 residues. Germline values: CDR1 LGHDT, CDR2 YNNKEL (reference sequence). V lost 4 bases, J lost 0 bases, and 9 bases lay in between. The CDR3 sequence is CASSPGPANYGYTF. Here the CDR3 DNA reads TGTGCCAGCAGCCCGGGACCCGCTAACTATGGCTACACCTTC.

The V and J genes are TRBV6-1 and TRBJ1-5; D is unclear. Germline V gene sequence: CDR1 MNHNS, CDR2 SASEGT. The CDR3 runs to 14 residues. The V end was cut by 0 bases, the J end by 7 bases, with 10 bases between. CDR3 in amino acids: CASSEAQGRQPQHF. The CDR3 DNA is TGTGCCAGCAGTGAAGCGCAAGGGAGGCAGCCCCAGCATTTT.

The chain combines TRBV27 with TRBJ2-1, with D uncertain. This CDR3 region has 13 residues. Between the trimmed V and J ends, which lost 6 bases and 7 bases, there was a span of 13 bases. Germline V CDR1 and CDR2: MNHEY, SMNVEV (reference sequence). The CDR3 reads CASSPLGWNEQFF. The CDR3 DNA is TGTGCCAGCAGCCCTCTAGGGTGGAATGAGCAGTTCTTC.

The V call is TRBV5-1, the J call TRBJ1-4; D unclear. CDR1 is SGHRS and CDR2 is YFSETQ in the germline V gene. The CDR3 length is 14 residues. Trimming left V 0 bases short and J 7 bases short, with 10 bases between. The CDR3 loop reads CASSLGSVTEKLFF. The CDR3 DNA follows: TGCGCCAGCAGCTTGGGGTCTGTTACTGAAAAACTGTTTTTT.

The chain links TRBV2 to TRBJ2-7, with D possibly being TRBD1 (8 bases). There are 13 residues in the CDR3. From germline, CDR1 is SNHLY and CDR2 FYNNEI. V was shortened by 6 bases and J by 7 bases, with 16 bases between the two germline ends. DNA for the CDR3: TGTGCCAGCAGGAGCGGGACAGGAGATGAGCAGTACTTC. Protein sequence: CASRSGTGDEQYF.

The V and J genes are TRBV28 and TRBJ2-5; D is possibly TRBD1 (6 bases). Germline V CDR1 and CDR2: MDHEN, SYDVKM. Trimming removed 5 bases from V and 4 bases from J, with 17 bases in between. CDR3 length: 15 residues. DNA of the CDR3: TGTGCCAGCAGTCCCATCGACCAGGGGTCAGAGACCCAGTACTTC. Amino acid sequence: CASSPIDQGSETQYF. The whole variable domain, remainder taken from reference TRBV28 and TRBJ2-5, is DVKVTQSSRYLVKRTGEKVFLECVQDMDHENMFWYRQDPGLGLRLIYFSYDVKMKEKGDIPEGYSVSREKKERFSLILESASTNQTSMYLCASSPIDQGSETQYFGPGTRLLVL.

J is TRBJ1-3 and V is TRBV6-5; 7 nucleotides align to TRBD1. The CDR3 is 15 residues long. V shed 2 bases, J shed 2 bases, and the junction held 3 bases outside the gene matches. Per the germline V gene, CDR1 is MNHEY and CDR2 is SVGAGI. CDR3 residues: CASSYRGLTGNTIYF. The CDR3 DNA follows: TGTGCCAGCAGTTACAGGGGGCTGACTGGAAACACCATATATTTT.

The chain carries TRBV30 and TRBJ2-2; D not resolved. The CDR3 is made up of 14 amino acids. Germline V gene lookup returns CDR1 GTSNPN and CDR2 SVGIG (reference sequence). Trimming shortened V by 0 bases and J by 3 bases, and 8 bases separated the two germline ends. CDR3 residues: CAWSVRAYTGELFF. CDR3 sequence (DNA): TGTGCCTGGAGTGTACGGGCCTACACCGGGGAGCTGTTTTTT. Full variable domain (missing parts from reference TRBV30 and TRBJ2-2): SQTIHQWPATLVQPVGSPLSLECTVEGTSNPNLYWYRQAAGRGLQLLFYSVGIGQISSEVPQNLSASRPQDRQFILSSKKLLLSDSGFYLCAWSVRAYTGELFFGEGSRLTVL.

The chain combines TRBV6-5 with TRBJ2-7, with 8 nucleotides matching TRBD2. Per the germline V gene, CDR1 is MNHEY and CDR2 is SVGAGI. The CDR3 runs 15 residues. The junction had 9 bases not matched to a gene; V was cut back by 6 bases and J by 2 bases. CDR3 amino acids: CASSPLSGVAYEQYF. CDR3 coding DNA: TGTGCCAGCAGCCCCCTTAGCGGGGTCGCCTACGAGCAGTACTTC.

The chain employs TRBV28 and TRBJ2-1; 10 bases agree with TRBD2. J was trimmed by 6 bases and V by 6 bases; bases with no gene match: 5. Germline lookup yields CDR1 MDHEN and CDR2 SYDVKM. The CDR3 length is 14 residues. The CDR3 protein is CASRTGLATNEQFF. CDR3 bases: TGTGCCAGCAGGACGGGACTAGCGACCAATGAGCAGTTCTTC.

V and J are TRBV11-2 and TRBJ1-1; the match to TRBD1 covers 10 bases. CDR3 size: 18 residues. The V and J ends lost 5 bases and 4 bases, in that order; junction bases with no gene match: 16. Germline V gives CDR1 SGHAT, CDR2 FQNNGV. DNA for the CDR3: TGTGCCAGCAGCAGGTCCCGGGACAGGGGTCGGCGGTCCACTGAAGCTTTCTTT. This encodes CASSRSRDRGRRSTEAFF.

This clone was detected once. CDR3 sequence reads: CAIRPGGNQETQYF. The CDR3 DNA reads TGTGCCATCAGGCCAGGGGGTAACCAAGAGACCCAGTACTTC. The rearrangement uses TRBV10-3 and TRBJ2-5, with 7 bases fitting TRBD1. V shed 6 bases and J 0 bases; nucleotides not matched to a gene: 4. The germline gives CDR1 ENHRY, CDR2 SYGVKD. This CDR3 contains 14 residues.

In its sample, this clone was seen once. This rearrangement joins TRBV28 to TRBJ2-1, with TRBD2 matching over 8 bases. CDR3 length: 12 amino acids. Looked up from germline, CDR1 is MDHEN and CDR2 is SYDVKM. V shed 7 bases and J 14 bases; nucleotides not matched to a gene: 10. CDR3 region: CASKQTREGEFF. CDR3 DNA sequence: TGTGCCAGCAAACAAACCCGGGAGGGCGAGTTCTTC.

V gene TRBV30 combines with J gene TRBJ1-6, with D unclear. This CDR3 comprises 13 residues. V was shortened by 0 bases and J by 12 bases, with 12 bases between the two germline ends. Germline V lookup: CDR1 GTSNPN, CDR2 SVGIG (reference sequence). The CDR3 coding sequence is TGTGCCTGGAGTGTACGATCCCTTTTACCCCTCCACTTT. Its protein product is CAWSVRSLLPLHF.

This sequence joins TRBV27 and TRBJ1-2; D gene unclear. This CDR3 is built from 16 residues. V lost 4 bases and J lost 5, with 20 bases in between. Germline V gene sequence: CDR1 MNHEY, CDR2 SMNVEV (reference sequence). DNA of the CDR3: TGTGCCAGCAGTTCCTCCGGAGGCAGCGCTAGGTATGGCTACACCTTC. This codes for CASSSSGGSARYGYTF.

The V call is TRBV28, the J call TRBJ1-6; D unresolved. The CDR3 totals 16 residues. V was cut by 1 base and J by 1 base, with 8 bases left in between. CDR1 is MDHEN, CDR2 SYDVKM, per germline. Written as DNA, the CDR3 is TGTGCCAGCAGTTTATACCCGGGGTCCTATAATTCACCCCTCCACTTT. Its protein is CASSLYPGSYNSPLHF.